The next 7 T cell receptor beta chains were all read from a single sample in a study of blood T cell repertoires in COVID-19. The protocol was immunoSEQ multiplex PCR, while the TCRdb copy is restricted to in-frame clones and leaves out a portion. Of over 150,000 clones in the sample, around 90% were seen once. The sequenced material came from PBMCs or T cells enriched from blood (not recorded which). Source of these receptors: a woman aged 30 to 39 who had recovered from COVID-19.

The CDR3: CASRELGGAFF. DNA for the CDR3: TGTGCCAGCAGGGAGTTAGGGGGAGCTTTCTTT. This chain links TRBV6-5 with TRBJ1-1; maybe TRBD1 (6 bases). Germline V gene lookup returns CDR1 MNHEY and CDR2 SVGAGI. V was clipped by 6 bases and J by 10 bases, with 12 bases between them. CDR3 length: 11 amino acids.

V and J are TRBV7-2 and TRBJ1-4; 11 nucleotides align to TRBD1. CDR3 size: 17 residues. Looked up from germline, CDR1 is SGHTA and CDR2 is FQGNSA. Germline trimming cut 3 bases from V and 4 bases from J; bases unmatched to any gene: 7. The CDR3 DNA reads as TGTGCCAGCAGCTTTTTCTGGACAGGGGGCGGTAATGAAAAACTGTTTTTT. Its protein is CASSFFWTGGGNEKLFF.

This sequence joins TRBV29-1 and TRBJ1-1, with D possibly matching TRBD1 (6 bases). Germline V gene data show CDR1 as SQVTM and CDR2 as ANQGSEA. V lost 6 bases and J lost 1, with 12 bases in between. The CDR3 consists of 13 residues. The CDR3 DNA sequence: TGCAGCGTCCAGGGGCAGTCGAACACTGAAGCTTTCTTT. Its translation is CSVQGQSNTEAFF.

The genes are TRBV7-2 and TRBJ1-1; D gene ambiguous. CDR3 length equals 13 residues. CDR1 and CDR2 from the germline V gene are SGHTA and FQGNSA. Between the trimmed V and J ends, which lost 1 base and 4 bases, there was a span of 7 bases. The CDR3 reads CASSLDRSTEAFF. The CDR3 bases are TGTGCCAGCAGCTTAGATAGAAGCACTGAAGCTTTCTTT.

The sample holds one count of this clone. This chain connects TRBV30 to TRBJ1-2, with 11 positions matching TRBD1. CDR1 is GTSNPN, CDR2 SVGIG, per germline (reference sequence). The CDR3 is 12 amino acids. V trimming: 4 bases; J trimming: 9 bases; junction bases outside the gene matches: 4. CDR3 DNA sequence: TGTGCCTGGATGGACAGGGGGCCGAGCTACACCTTC. Encoded protein: CAWMDRGPSYTF.

The chain links TRBV5-6 to TRBJ1-2, with D possibly TRBD1 on 6 matching bases. Germline lookup yields CDR1 SGHDT and CDR2 YYEEEE. The CDR3 has 14 amino acids. The V and J ends lost 7 bases and 0 bases respectively, with 13 bases between them. As DNA, the CDR3 is TGTGCCAGCTCGCCAGGGGAAGCTAACTATGGCTACACCTTC. It codes for CASSPGEANYGYTF.

V is TRBV6-5 and J is TRBJ1-2; 8 nucleotides line up with TRBD1. Germline assignment: CDR1 MNHEY and CDR2 SVGAGI. This CDR3 has 14 residues. V was pared by 4 bases and J by 8 bases, with 9 bases of the junction left unmatched. In DNA, the CDR3 is TGTGCCAGCAGTTCCTACCGGGACAGGAGAGGCTACACCTTC. Amino acid sequence: CASSSYRDRRGYTF.